This T cell receptor beta chain was documented in a study of post-analysis software for immune sequencing data. Study-level information: Patients with relapsing-remitting, secondary progressive and progressive-relapsing multiple sclerosis courses were all represented. Broader study findings: Those with multiple sclerosis, the patient group, showed significantly lower normalized Chao1 diversity than controls. TRBV5-6, TRBV5-1 and TRBV20-1 belonged to a set of roughly 5 TRBV segments that were more frequent in patients than controls. F-measure co-clustering was strong for batch-matched samples.

On this clonotype: The antigen is undetermined.

V gave up 10 bases and J gave up 7 bases, with 14 bases separating them. There are 11 residues in the CDR3. Unique molecular identifiers tagged the TCR beta cDNA libraries. Researchers reported 400,000 to 550,000 cDNA molecules coming from around 1 to 9.1 million T cells. TCRdb reprocessed the PCR reads via MiXCR and lists one record per CDR3 protein. The sample lists some 260,000 distinct CDR3 sequences, approximately 34% occurring once. V gene TRBV12-3 or TRBV12-4 combines with J gene TRBJ2-7; D is undetermined. This receptor was taken from a girl aged 5 to 17 with multiple sclerosis. Sequencing used blood. The CDR3: CANTSRGEQYF. CDR3 nucleotides: TGTGCCAACACATCTCGCGGTGAGCAGTACTTC.